The present TCR beta chain was sequenced within a study of blood T cell repertoires in COVID-19. In the study overall: Sources were T cells, B-cell-depleted T cells, or PBMCs; the material itself was cDNA or gDNA.

The CDR3 is 16 residues long. Germline CDR1 is LNHNV and CDR2 is YYDKDF (reference sequence). V lost 0 bases, J lost 4 bases, and 5 bases stayed unmatched. Original data processing: Reference gene primer amplification gave estimated nucleated cell counts. Repertoires were generated with immunoSEQ multiplex PCR, while TCRdb's copy carries only in-frame clones and drops some. The V and J calls and clone size come from that table; D and trimming were worked out from the DNA. In the table there are about 54,000 clones, roughly 80% of which are singletons. The chain is built from TRBV15 and TRBJ1-5; TRBD1 aligns across 8 bases. Sample: peripheral blood. The source of this sequence is a woman aged 55-70 years with acute or convalescent COVID-19. CDR3 protein: CATSREGRGRNQPQHF. The CDR3 nucleotides read TGTGCCACCAGCAGAGAGGGCAGGGGGCGGAATCAGCCCCAGCATTTT.